These 8 T cell receptor beta chains were all obtained from the same sample, sequenced in a study of blood T cells in healthy people across ages. Sample-barcoded 5' priming and a J-beta primer mix drove a second PCR of 7 to 11 cycles. TCRdb redid the calling of the 5' RACE reads with MiXCR, one entry per CDR3 protein. The sample includes approximately 1.5 million distinct CDR3 sequences, about 45% seen only once; the top ten take under 5%. The sequencing sample was made of blood. These receptors were collected from a young woman in good health.

The chain is built from TRBV2 and TRBJ1-2, with D possibly being TRBD1 (5 bases). The V gene's germline CDR1 is SNHLY and CDR2 FYNNEI. The ends were cut back, 10 bases at V and 2 bases at J, with 14 bases in the middle. The CDR3 has 13 residues. The CDR3 DNA reads as TGTGCCACCGACCCAACAGGCAACTATGGCTACACCTTC. Its translation: CATDPTGNYGYTF.

The chain recombines TRBV7-2 with TRBJ1-2; 7 bases are a match to TRBD1. CDR1 and CDR2 from the germline V gene are SGHTA and FQGNSA. This CDR3 region has 14 residues. V lost 8 bases, J lost 2 bases, and 8 bases stayed unmatched. The CDR3 reads CASALGQLNYGYTF. The CDR3 nucleotides are TGTGCCAGCGCGCTGGGACAGCTCAACTATGGCTACACCTTC.

With regard to this clonotype: The junction differs from germline at one of its ends, possibly a read error. V gene TRBV24-1 combines with J gene TRBJ2-6, with D possibly matching TRBD1 (5 bases). The CDR3 contains 15 residues. Germline V gene sequence: CDR1 KGHDR, CDR2 SFDVKD. In DNA, the CDR3 is TGTGCCACCAGTGATTCCCAGTCTGGGGCCAACGTCCAGACTTTC. Protein sequence: CATSDSQSGANVQTF.

This clonotype has a single count. Here the CDR3 reads CASSLAGRSEQFF. The CDR3 DNA sequence: TGTGCCAGCAGCTTAGCGGGACGGTCTGAGCAGTTCTTC. The chain joins TRBV7-2 to TRBJ2-1; D is possibly TRBD1 or TRBD2 (5 bases each). The CDR3 is 13 amino acids. CDR1 SGHTA and CDR2 FQGNSA come from the germline V gene. The ends were cut back, 0 bases at V and 9 bases at J, with 9 bases in the middle.

The chain recombines TRBV27 with TRBJ2-1; D gene ambiguous. Germline CDR1 MNHEY, CDR2 SMNVEV (reference sequence). Trimming stripped 5 bases from V and 5 bases from J, with 10 bases between. The CDR3 has 13 amino acids. CDR3 amino acids: CASSGWQNNEQFF. CDR3 sequence (DNA): TGTGCCAGCAGTGGCTGGCAAAACAATGAGCAGTTCTTC.

The chain uses TRBV29-1 and TRBJ2-3; 12 bases are shared with TRBD1. Germline lookup yields CDR1 SQVTM and CDR2 ANQGSEA. The trim removed 4 bases at V and 5 bases at J, leaving 10 bases unmatched. This CDR3 region has 16 residues. Here the CDR3 DNA reads TGCAGCGTTGGGGGACAGGGGGCGAGTTCGCGAGATACGCAGTATTTT. Protein: CSVGGQGASSRDTQYF.

The sample holds one count of this clonotype. The chain links TRBV6-5 to TRBJ2-4; 8 positions agree with TRBD2. J was trimmed by 13 bases and V by 2 bases; bases with no gene match: 7. The CDR3 consists of 13 residues. The germline V gene encodes CDR1 MNHEY and CDR2 SVGAGI. CDR3 bases: TGTGCCAGCAGTTACACGGGGGGGGAGATCCAGTACTTC. Translation gives CASSYTGGEIQYF.

This clonotype has a handful of counts. This chain joins TRBV7-2 and TRBJ2-1; weak D call: TRBD2 (5 bases). V lost 2 bases to trimming and J lost 8 bases, with 13 bases between them. CDR1 SGHTA and CDR2 FQGNSA come from the germline V gene. The CDR3 is made up of 14 amino acids. The CDR3 DNA sequence: TGTGCCAGCAGCTTATCCACACGGAGGTATGAGCAGTTCTTC. It is translated as CASSLSTRRYEQFF.